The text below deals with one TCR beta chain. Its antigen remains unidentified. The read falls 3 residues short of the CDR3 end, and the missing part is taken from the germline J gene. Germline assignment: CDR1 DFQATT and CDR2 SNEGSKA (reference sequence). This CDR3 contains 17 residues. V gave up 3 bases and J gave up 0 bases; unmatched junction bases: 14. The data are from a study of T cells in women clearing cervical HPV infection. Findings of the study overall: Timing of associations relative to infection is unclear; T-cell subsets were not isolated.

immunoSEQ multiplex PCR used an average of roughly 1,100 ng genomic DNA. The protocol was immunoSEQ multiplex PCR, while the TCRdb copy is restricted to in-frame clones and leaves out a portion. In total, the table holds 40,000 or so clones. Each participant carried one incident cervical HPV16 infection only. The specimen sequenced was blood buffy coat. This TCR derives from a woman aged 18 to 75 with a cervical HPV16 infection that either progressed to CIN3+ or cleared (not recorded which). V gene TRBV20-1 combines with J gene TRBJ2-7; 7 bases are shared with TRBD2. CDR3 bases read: TGCAGTGCTAGCCTCTGGGGGGGGAGGCCCGACTCCTACGAG. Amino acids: CSASLWGGRPDSYE. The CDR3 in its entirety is CSASLWGGRPDSYEQYF.